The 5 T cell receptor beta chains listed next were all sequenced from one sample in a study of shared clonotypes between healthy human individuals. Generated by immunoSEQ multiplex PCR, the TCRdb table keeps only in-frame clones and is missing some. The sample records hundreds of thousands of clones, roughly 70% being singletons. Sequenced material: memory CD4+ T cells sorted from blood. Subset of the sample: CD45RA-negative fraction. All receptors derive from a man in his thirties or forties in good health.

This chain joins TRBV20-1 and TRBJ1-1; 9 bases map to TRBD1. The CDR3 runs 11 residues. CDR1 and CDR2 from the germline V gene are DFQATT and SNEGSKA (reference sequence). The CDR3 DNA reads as TGCAGGGTAGGGACAGGGACTGAAGCTTTCTTT. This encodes CRVGTGTEAFF.

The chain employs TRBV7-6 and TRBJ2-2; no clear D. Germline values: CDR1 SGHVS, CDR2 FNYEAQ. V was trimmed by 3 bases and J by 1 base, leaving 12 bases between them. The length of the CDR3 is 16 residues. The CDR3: CASSFSIGQNTGELFF. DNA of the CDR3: TGTGCCAGCAGCTTCAGCATCGGGCAGAACACCGGGGAGCTGTTTTTT.

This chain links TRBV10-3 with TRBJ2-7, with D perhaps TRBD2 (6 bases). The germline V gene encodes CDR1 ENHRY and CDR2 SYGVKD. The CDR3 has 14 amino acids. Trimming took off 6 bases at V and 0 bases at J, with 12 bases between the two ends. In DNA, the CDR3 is TGTGCCATCAGCGGCGGGGTGAACTCCTACGAGCAGTACTTC. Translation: CAISGGVNSYEQYF.

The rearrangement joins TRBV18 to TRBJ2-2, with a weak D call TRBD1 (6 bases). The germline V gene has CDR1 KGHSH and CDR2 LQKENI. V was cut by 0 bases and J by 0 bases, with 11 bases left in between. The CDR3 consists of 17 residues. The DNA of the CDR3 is TGTGCCAGCTCACCACCGAACAGGGCCTCGAACACCGGGGAGCTGTTTTTT. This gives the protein CASSPPNRASNTGELFF.

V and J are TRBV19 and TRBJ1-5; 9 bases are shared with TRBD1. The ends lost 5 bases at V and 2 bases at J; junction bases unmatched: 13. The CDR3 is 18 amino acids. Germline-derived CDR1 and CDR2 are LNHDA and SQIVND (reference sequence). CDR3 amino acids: CASSGARGTGRGNQPQHF. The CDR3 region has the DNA TGTGCCAGTAGTGGAGCCCGCGGGACAGGGCGAGGCAATCAGCCCCAGCATTTT.